The rows below give T cell receptor beta chains drawn from one sample of a study of blood T cell repertoires in COVID-19. Sequencing was performed with immunoSEQ multiplex PCR; in TCRdb, only in-frame clones are kept and a portion is missing. The sample contains 200,000 to 250,000 clones, about 85% of which appear only once. Source material: peripheral blood. The origin of the receptors is a young man who had recovered from COVID-19. Both conserved end residues are part of each CDR3. The D gene is left open where the match is weak. Some rows have no size entry. The others give once, few or many, or a class for an expanded clone.

V gene: TRBV27
J gene: TRBJ1-5
CDR3 length: 13
D gene: NA
clone size: NA
CDR3 DNA: TGTGCCAGCAAGGGCAGGGTGAATCAGCCCCAGCATTTT
CDR3 protein: CASKGRVNQPQHF

V gene: TRBV5-4
J gene: TRBJ1-6
CDR3 length: 15
D gene: TRBD1
clone size: NA
CDR3 DNA: TGTGCCAGCAGCCCGGGACAGGGCCATAATTCACCCCTCCACTTT
CDR3 protein: CASSPGQGHNSPLHF

V gene: TRBV11-2
J gene: TRBJ2-2
CDR3 length: 16
D gene: TRBD1
clone size: NA
CDR3 DNA: TGTGCCAGCGCCCGGTTACAGGGGTTGGACACCGGGGAGCTGTTTTTT
CDR3 protein: CASARLQGLDTGELFF

V gene: TRBV11-2
J gene: TRBJ1-1
CDR3 length: 16
D gene: NA
clone size: NA
CDR3 DNA: TGTGCCAGCAGCTCGGCCCCATCCCCGGGGGACACTGAAGCTTTCTTT
CDR3 protein: CASSSAPSPGDTEAFF

V gene: TRBV16
J gene: TRBJ1-1
CDR3 length: 15
D gene: NA
clone size: NA
CDR3 DNA: TGTGCCAGCAGCCAATCCCCCCAGGTCGGCACTGAAGCTTTCTTT
CDR3 protein: CASSQSPQVGTEAFF

V gene: TRBV9
J gene: TRBJ1-4
CDR3 length: 16
D gene: TRBD1
clone size: NA
CDR3 DNA: TGTGCCAGCAGCGCCCGACCGGGACAGGCTAATGAAAAACTGTTTTTT
CDR3 protein: CASSARPGQANEKLFF

V gene: TRBV6-1
J gene: TRBJ1-2
CDR3 length: 15
D gene: TRBD1
clone size: NA
CDR3 DNA: TGTGCCAGCAGTCGGGGGGGACAGAAATACCTTGGCTACACCTTC
CDR3 protein: CASSRGGQKYLGYTF

V gene: TRBV5-5
J gene: TRBJ2-7
CDR3 length: 12
D gene: NA
clone size: NA
CDR3 DNA: TGTGCCAGCAGCTTAGGACAGAAGGGGCAGTACTTC
CDR3 protein: CASSLGQKGQYF

V gene: TRBV9
J gene: TRBJ1-1
CDR3 length: 14
D gene: NA
clone size: NA
CDR3 DNA: TGTGCCAGCAGCTCTCACGACAAGAACACTGAAGCTTTCTTT
CDR3 protein: CASSSHDKNTEAFF

V gene: TRBV7-2
J gene: TRBJ2-1
CDR3 length: 16
D gene: TRBD1
clone size: NA
CDR3 DNA: TGTGCCAGCAGCTTAGGTTTGACAGGGCTCTACAATGAGCAGTTCTTC
CDR3 protein: CASSLGLTGLYNEQFF

V gene: TRBV10-3
J gene: TRBJ2-2
CDR3 length: 16
D gene: TRBD2
clone size: NA
CDR3 DNA: TGTGCCACGACGACTAGCGGGGGGGCGAACACCGGGGAGCTGTTTTTT
CDR3 protein: CATTTSGGANTGELFF

V gene: TRBV6-2/TRBV6-3
J gene: TRBJ2-1
CDR3 length: 15
D gene: TRBD1
clone size: NA
CDR3 DNA: TGTGCCAGCAGTTACGGCGACAGGGGAGGCAATGAGCAGTTCTTC
CDR3 protein: CASSYGDRGGNEQFF

V gene: TRBV6-5
J gene: TRBJ1-1
CDR3 length: 15
D gene: TRBD1
clone size: NA
CDR3 DNA: TGTGCCAGCAGTTATGGGGACAGGGGGAACACTGAAGCTTTCTTT
CDR3 protein: CASSYGDRGNTEAFF

V gene: TRBV29-1
J gene: TRBJ2-6
CDR3 length: 16
D gene: NA
clone size: NA
CDR3 DNA: TGCAGCGTGGGGAGGCGGGGTCGCTCTGGGGCCAACGTCCTGACTTTC
CDR3 protein: CSVGRRGRSGANVLTF

V gene: TRBV5-1
J gene: TRBJ2-5
CDR3 length: 14
D gene: TRBD2
clone size: NA
CDR3 DNA: TGCGCCAGCAGCTTTCGGGGGGACCAAGAGACCCAGTACTTC
CDR3 protein: CASSFRGDQETQYF

V gene: TRBV3-1/TRBV3-2
J gene: TRBJ1-1
CDR3 length: 14
D gene: NA
clone size: NA
CDR3 DNA: TGTGCCAGCGCGTCGAGGGGCGGGGGCACTGAAGCTTTCTTT
CDR3 protein: CASASRGGGTEAFF

V gene: TRBV19
J gene: TRBJ2-1
CDR3 length: 17
D gene: NA
clone size: NA
CDR3 DNA: TGTGCCAGTAGTATCGGACGACGCTCACAGGTGGGCAATGAGCAGTTCTTC
CDR3 protein: CASSIGRRSQVGNEQFF

V gene: TRBV3-1/TRBV3-2
J gene: TRBJ1-1
CDR3 length: 13
D gene: TRBD1
clone size: NA
CDR3 DNA: TGTGCCAGCAGCCCGACCTTGGACAGGGAAGCTTTCTTT
CDR3 protein: CASSPTLDREAFF

V gene: TRBV5-8
J gene: TRBJ1-5
CDR3 length: 15
D gene: NA
clone size: NA
CDR3 DNA: TGTGCCAGCAGCTTTAGGGGGTTTAGCAATCAGCCCCAGCATTTT
CDR3 protein: CASSFRGFSNQPQHF

V gene: TRBV27
J gene: TRBJ1-1
CDR3 length: 14
D gene: NA
clone size: NA
CDR3 DNA: TGTGCCAGCTACCGTGGGGGGAGGAACACTGAAGCTTTCTTT
CDR3 protein: CASYRGGRNTEAFF

V gene: TRBV20-1
J gene: TRBJ2-4
CDR3 length: 14
D gene: NA
clone size: NA
CDR3 DNA: TGCAGTGCTAGTGGGCAGGGCCAGAAAAACATTCAGTACTTC
CDR3 protein: CSASGQGQKNIQYF

V gene: TRBV6-2/TRBV6-3
J gene: TRBJ1-2
CDR3 length: 14
D gene: NA
clone size: NA
CDR3 DNA: TGTGCCAGCAGTGACACAGGGTCGGACTATGGCTACACCTTC
CDR3 protein: CASSDTGSDYGYTF

V gene: TRBV7-2
J gene: TRBJ1-1
CDR3 length: 18
D gene: TRBD1
clone size: NA
CDR3 DNA: TGTGCCAGCAGCCTAGCCCCGGGGACAGGGACGGGAAACACTGAAGCTTTCTTT
CDR3 protein: CASSLAPGTGTGNTEAFF

V gene: TRBV4-2
J gene: TRBJ2-7
CDR3 length: 17
D gene: TRBD2
clone size: once
CDR3 DNA: TGTGCCAGCAGCCAAGAAGGAGGGACTAGTTCTGCCGTCGAGCAGTACTTC
CDR3 protein: CASSQEGGTSSAVEQYF

V gene: TRBV4-1
J gene: TRBJ1-2
CDR3 length: 14
D gene: NA
clone size: NA
CDR3 DNA: TGCGCCAGCAGTAGATCTGGGGCTGCTAATGGCTACACCTTC
CDR3 protein: CASSRSGAANGYTF

V gene: TRBV2
J gene: TRBJ2-1
CDR3 length: 13
D gene: TRBD2
clone size: few
CDR3 DNA: TGTGCCGCCAGCGGGGGGGCAGCTAGTGAGCAGTTCTTC
CDR3 protein: CAASGGAASEQFF

V gene: TRBV6-6
J gene: TRBJ1-2
CDR3 length: 13
D gene: NA
clone size: NA
CDR3 DNA: TGTGCCAGCGGCTCAGGGTACTTCTATGGCTACACCTTC
CDR3 protein: CASGSGYFYGYTF

V gene: TRBV10-1
J gene: TRBJ2-3
CDR3 length: 15
D gene: NA
clone size: NA
CDR3 DNA: TGCGCCAGCAGGAGGGTCTTTAGCTTCGGAGATACGCAGTATTTT
CDR3 protein: CASRRVFSFGDTQYF

V gene: TRBV20-1
J gene: TRBJ2-7
CDR3 length: 11
D gene: TRBD2
clone size: NA
CDR3 DNA: TGCAGTGCCTCGGGAGGGGACGAGCAGTACTTC
CDR3 protein: CSASGGDEQYF

V gene: TRBV19
J gene: TRBJ1-4
CDR3 length: 17
D gene: NA
clone size: NA
CDR3 DNA: TGTGCCAGTAGTACCCGACAGCCCCCCACAACTAATGAAAAACTGTTTTTT
CDR3 protein: CASSTRQPPTTNEKLFF